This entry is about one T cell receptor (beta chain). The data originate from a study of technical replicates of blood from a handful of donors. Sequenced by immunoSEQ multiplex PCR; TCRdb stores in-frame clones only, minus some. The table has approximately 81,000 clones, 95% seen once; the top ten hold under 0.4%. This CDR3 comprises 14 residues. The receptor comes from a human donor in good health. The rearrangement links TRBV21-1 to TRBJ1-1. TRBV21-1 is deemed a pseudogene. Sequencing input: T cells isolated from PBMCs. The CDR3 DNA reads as TGTGCCAGCAGTTCACAGACTATGAACACTGAAGCTTTCTTT. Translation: CASSSQTMNTEAFF.